What follows describes a single T cell receptor beta chain. Its antigen is still unknown. The entry originates in a study of T cells after yellow fever vaccination. Notes on the study in general: Re-detected after boosting: most primary clones, around 97% of CD4 and under 90% of CD8.

CDR1 and CDR2 from the germline V gene are SGHRS and YFSETQ. This CDR3 is 13 amino acids long. V was trimmed by 2 bases and J by 4 bases, leaving 10 bases between them. For TCR, cDNA came from 5'RACE template switching, which added a universal primer site and UMIs. TCRdb processed the 5' RACE reads anew with MiXCR; each CDR3 protein has one entry. This sample has over 150,000 distinct CDR3 sequences; approximately 6.2% occur once, and the top ten carry less than 3.5%. The receptor was derived from a man aged 18 to 29 who received the YFV17D yellow fever vaccine. Source: CD4+ T cells sorted from PBMCs, taken on the day of the first yellow fever vaccination. V usage is TRBV5-1 and J usage is TRBJ2-7, with a weak D call TRBD1 (5 bases). The CDR3 DNA follows: TGCGCCAGCAGCTTACAGGAGAGGTACGAGCAGTACTTC. Translation gives CASSLQERYEQYF.